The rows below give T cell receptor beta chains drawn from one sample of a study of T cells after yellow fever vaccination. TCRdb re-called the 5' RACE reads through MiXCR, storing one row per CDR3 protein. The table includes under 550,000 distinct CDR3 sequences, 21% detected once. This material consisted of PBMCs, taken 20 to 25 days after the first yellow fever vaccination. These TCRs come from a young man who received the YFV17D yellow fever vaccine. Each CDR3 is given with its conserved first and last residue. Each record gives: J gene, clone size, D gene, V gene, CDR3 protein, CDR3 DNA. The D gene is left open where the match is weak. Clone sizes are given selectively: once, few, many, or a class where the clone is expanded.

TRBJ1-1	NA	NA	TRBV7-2	CASSLAGGPGAFF	TGTGCCAGCAGCTTAGCAGGAGGGCCAGGAGCTTTCTTT
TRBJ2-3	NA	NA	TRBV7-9	CASSLKNYQSTDTQYF	TGTGCCAGCAGCTTAAAGAACTACCAGAGCACAGATACGCAGTATTTT
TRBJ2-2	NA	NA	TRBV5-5	CASMVRYGNPGELFF	TGTGCCAGTATGGTCCGGTATGGTAACCCCGGGGAGCTGTTTTTT
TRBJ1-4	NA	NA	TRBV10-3	CAISDRQAESEKLFF	TGTGCCATCAGTGACCGACAGGCCGAGAGTGAAAAACTGTTTTTT
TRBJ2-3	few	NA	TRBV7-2	CASSLDLVSTDTQYF	TGTGCCAGCAGCTTGGACTTAGTGAGCACAGATACGCAGTATTTT
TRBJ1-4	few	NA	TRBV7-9	CASSFGKPAAEKLFF	TGTGCCAGCAGCTTTGGAAAGCCAGCCGCTGAAAAACTGTTTTTT
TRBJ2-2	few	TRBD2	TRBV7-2	CASSLGLRGGTGELFF	TGTGCCAGCAGCTTAGGTTTGCGGGGGGGCACCGGGGAGCTGTTTTTT
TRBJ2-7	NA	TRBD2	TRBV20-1	CSARASGGVYEQYF	TGCAGTGCTAGAGCGAGCGGGGGGGTGTACGAGCAGTACTTC
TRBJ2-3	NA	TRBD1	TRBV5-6	CASSFGQGVTDTQYF	TGTGCCAGCAGCTTCGGACAGGGGGTTACAGATACGCAGTATTTT
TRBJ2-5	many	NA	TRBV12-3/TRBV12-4	CASSFRGEETQYF	TGTGCCAGCAGTTTCAGGGGGGAGGAGACCCAGTACTTC
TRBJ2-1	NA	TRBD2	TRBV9	CASSDSGGHYNEQFF	TGTGCCAGCAGCGACAGCGGGGGGCACTACAATGAGCAGTTCTTC
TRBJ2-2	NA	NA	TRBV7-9	CASSFQGTTGELFF	TGTGCCAGCAGCTTTCAGGGAACCACCGGGGAGCTGTTTTTT
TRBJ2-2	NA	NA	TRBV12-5	CASGLVYRPGQQNFANTGELFF	TGTGCTAGTGGTTTGGTATATCGACCGGGACAACAGAATTTCGCGAACACCGGGGAGCTGTTTTTT
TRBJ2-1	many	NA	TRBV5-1	CASSPGDSYNEQFF	TGTGCCAGCTCACCAGGGGATAGCTACAATGAGCAGTTCTTC
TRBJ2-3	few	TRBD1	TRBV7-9	CARGSTGNTDTQYF	TGTGCCAGGGGGTCGACAGGGAACACAGATACGCAGTATTTT
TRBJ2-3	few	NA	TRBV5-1	CASRLGESGDTQYF	TGCGCCAGCAGATTGGGAGAGTCGGGAGATACGCAGTATTTT